The text below deals with one T cell receptor beta chain. Being one base from a much bigger clone, this may be a read error. Lacking the conserved final phenylalanine or tryptophan, this CDR3 likely reflects a read error. Germline V lookup: CDR1 MNHEY, CDR2 SVGEGT. V lost 5 bases and J lost 1, with 11 bases in between. The CDR3 length is 15 residues. The data derive from a study of regulatory T cells in long-lasting Graves disease. Time point noted: newly diagnosed GD, antithyroid drugs for less than 3 months. From RNA extracted from PBMCs, the TCR library was made. Arm-PCR of CDR3 regions and iRepertoire HTBI primers were used to build TCR beta libraries. Under the authors' procedure: Throughout the samples, researchers identified around 65 TRBV and approximately 14 TRBJ segments. TCRdb re-analysed the multiplex PCR reads in MiXCR, keeping a single row per CDR3 protein. These V and J calls rely on TCRdb rather than the paper's analysis. Of about 460,000 distinct CDR3 sequences listed, approximately 14% were seen once; the top ten hold roughly a sixth.

This sample also appeared in a second study, on T cells in Graves' hyperthyroidism and ophthalmopathy.

This TCR derives from a woman aged 45-65 years with Graves disease. V and J are TRBV6-2 or TRBV6-3 and TRBJ2-2; D perhaps matches TRBD2 (6 bases). The sequences come from peripheral blood mononuclear cells (PBMCs), collected at new diagnosis, from a patient treated with antithyroid drugs. The chain's CDR3 is CASSVRLGNTGELFL. In DNA, the CDR3 is TGTGCCAGCAGTGTAAGACTAGGGAACACCGGGGAGCTGTTTCTT.